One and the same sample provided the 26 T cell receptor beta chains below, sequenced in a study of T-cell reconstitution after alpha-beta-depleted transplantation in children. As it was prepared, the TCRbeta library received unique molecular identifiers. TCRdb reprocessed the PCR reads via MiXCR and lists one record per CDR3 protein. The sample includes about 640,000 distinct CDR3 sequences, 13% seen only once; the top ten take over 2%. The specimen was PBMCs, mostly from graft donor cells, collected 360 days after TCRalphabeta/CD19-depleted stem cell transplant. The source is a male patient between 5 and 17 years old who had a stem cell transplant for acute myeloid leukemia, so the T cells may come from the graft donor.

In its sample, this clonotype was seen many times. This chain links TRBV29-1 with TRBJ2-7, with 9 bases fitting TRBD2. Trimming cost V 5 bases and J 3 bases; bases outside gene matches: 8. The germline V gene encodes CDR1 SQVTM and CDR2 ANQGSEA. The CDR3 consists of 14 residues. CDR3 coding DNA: TGCAGCGTTCGGAGCGGGAGGTCCCTCTACGAGCAGTACTTC. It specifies CSVRSGRSLYEQYF.

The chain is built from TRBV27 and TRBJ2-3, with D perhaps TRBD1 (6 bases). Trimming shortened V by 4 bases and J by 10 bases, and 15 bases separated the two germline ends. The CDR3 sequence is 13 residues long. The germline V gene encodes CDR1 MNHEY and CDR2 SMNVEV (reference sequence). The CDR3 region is CASSYTGPRSQYF. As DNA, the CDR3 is TGTGCCAGCAGTTACACAGGGCCTCGGTCGCAGTATTTT.

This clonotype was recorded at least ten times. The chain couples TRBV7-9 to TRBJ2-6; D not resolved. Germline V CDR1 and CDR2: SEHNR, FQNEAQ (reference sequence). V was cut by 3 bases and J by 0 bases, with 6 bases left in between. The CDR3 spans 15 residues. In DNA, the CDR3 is TGTGCCAGCAGCTTGGCCGACTCTGGGGCCAACGTCCTGACTTTC. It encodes CASSLADSGANVLTF.

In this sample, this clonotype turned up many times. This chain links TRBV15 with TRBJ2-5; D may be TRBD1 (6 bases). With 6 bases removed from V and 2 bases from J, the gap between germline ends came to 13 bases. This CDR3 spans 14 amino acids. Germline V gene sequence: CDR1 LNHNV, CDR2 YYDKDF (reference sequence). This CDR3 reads CATSKAGTQETQYF. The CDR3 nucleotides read TGTGCCACCAGTAAAGCAGGGACACAAGAGACCCAGTACTTC.

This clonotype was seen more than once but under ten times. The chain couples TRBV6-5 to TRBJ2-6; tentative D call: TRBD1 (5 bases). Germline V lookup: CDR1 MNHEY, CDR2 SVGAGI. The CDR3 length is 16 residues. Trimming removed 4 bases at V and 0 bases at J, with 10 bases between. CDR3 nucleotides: TGTGCCAGCAGTTTGAAGGGGTCCTCTGGGGCCAACGTCCTGACTTTC. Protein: CASSLKGSSGANVLTF.

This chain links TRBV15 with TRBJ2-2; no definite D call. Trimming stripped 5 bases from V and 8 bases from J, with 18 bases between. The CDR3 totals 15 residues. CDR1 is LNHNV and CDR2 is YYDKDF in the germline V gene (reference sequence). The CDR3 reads CATSRPVGSTGELFF. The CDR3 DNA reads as TGTGCCACCAGCCGTCCCGTCGGTAGTACTGGGGAGCTGTTTTTT.

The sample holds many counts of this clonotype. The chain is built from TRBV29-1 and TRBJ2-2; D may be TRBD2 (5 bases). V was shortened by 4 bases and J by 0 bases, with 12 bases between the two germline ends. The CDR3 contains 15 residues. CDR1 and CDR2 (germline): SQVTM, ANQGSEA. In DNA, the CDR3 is TGCAGCGTTGGTCCCAGCGGTACGAACACCGGGGAGCTGTTTTTT. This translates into CSVGPSGTNTGELFF.

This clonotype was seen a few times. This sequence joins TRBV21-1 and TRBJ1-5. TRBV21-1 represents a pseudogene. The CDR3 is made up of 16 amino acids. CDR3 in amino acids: CASSKGGPLGAQPQHF. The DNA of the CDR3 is TGTGCCAGCAGCAAAGGGGGACCGCTAGGTGCTCAGCCCCAGCATTTT.

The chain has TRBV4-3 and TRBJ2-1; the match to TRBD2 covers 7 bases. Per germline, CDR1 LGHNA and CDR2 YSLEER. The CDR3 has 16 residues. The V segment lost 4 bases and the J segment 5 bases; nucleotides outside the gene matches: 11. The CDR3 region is CASSLLSWGGNNEQFF. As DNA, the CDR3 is TGCGCCAGCAGCCTCCTATCCTGGGGGGGTAACAATGAGCAGTTCTTC.

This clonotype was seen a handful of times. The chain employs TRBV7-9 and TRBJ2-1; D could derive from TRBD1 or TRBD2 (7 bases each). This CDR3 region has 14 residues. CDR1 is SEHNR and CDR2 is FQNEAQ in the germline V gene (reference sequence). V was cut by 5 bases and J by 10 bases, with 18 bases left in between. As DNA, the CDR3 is TGTGCCAGCAGCCTTCAGGGGGGGGCTAGGGAGCAGTTCTTC. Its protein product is CASSLQGGAREQFF.

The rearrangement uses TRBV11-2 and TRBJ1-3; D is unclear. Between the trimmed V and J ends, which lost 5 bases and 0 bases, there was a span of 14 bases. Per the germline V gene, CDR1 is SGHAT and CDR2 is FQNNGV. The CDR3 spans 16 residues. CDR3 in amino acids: CASSPRQVNSGNTIYF. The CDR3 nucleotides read TGTGCCAGCAGCCCCCGACAAGTCAACTCTGGAAACACCATATATTTT.

CDR3 loop: CASRGDQSIQYF. The CDR3 DNA is TGTGCCAGCAGGGGGGACCAAAGCATTCAGTACTTC. V and J are TRBV9 and TRBJ2-4; the D call may be TRBD1 or TRBD2 (5 bases each). The length of the CDR3 is 12 residues. The germline V gene encodes CDR1 SGDLS and CDR2 YYNGEE. Trimming removed 5 bases at V and 9 bases at J, with 12 bases between. The variable domain in full, with the rest retrieved from reference TRBV9 and TRBJ2-4, is DSGVTQTPKHLITATGQRVTLRCSPRSGDLSVYWYQQSLDQGLQFLIQYYNGEERAKGNILERFSAQQFPDLHSELNLSSLELGDSALYFCASRGDQSIQYFGAGTRLSVL.

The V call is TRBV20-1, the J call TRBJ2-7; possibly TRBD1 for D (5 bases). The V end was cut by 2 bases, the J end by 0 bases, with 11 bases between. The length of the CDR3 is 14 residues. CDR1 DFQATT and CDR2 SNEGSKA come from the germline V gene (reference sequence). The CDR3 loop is CSARRQYSSYEQYF. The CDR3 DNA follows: TGCAGTGCTAGAAGACAGTACAGCTCCTACGAGCAGTACTTC.

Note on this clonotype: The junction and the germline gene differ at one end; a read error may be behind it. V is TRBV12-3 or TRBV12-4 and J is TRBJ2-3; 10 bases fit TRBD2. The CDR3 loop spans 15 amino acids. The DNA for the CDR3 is TGTGCCAGCAGTCTAGCGGGAGAAGCCACAGATACGCAGTATTTT. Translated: CASSLAGEATDTQYF.

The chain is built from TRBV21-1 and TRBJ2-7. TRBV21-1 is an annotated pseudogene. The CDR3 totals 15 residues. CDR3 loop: CASSRVRGSSYEQYF. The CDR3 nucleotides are TGTGCCAGCAGCAGGGTGCGAGGGAGCTCCTACGAGCAGTACTTC.

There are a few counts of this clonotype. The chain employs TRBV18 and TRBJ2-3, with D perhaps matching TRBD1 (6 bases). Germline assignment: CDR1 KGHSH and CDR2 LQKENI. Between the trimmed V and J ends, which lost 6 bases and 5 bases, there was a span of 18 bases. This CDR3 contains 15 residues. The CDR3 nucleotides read TGTGCCAGCTCGCCGTCCTGGGGGCAAGGAGATACGCAGTATTTT. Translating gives CASSPSWGQGDTQYF.

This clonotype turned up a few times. As DNA, the CDR3 is TGTGCCAGCAGCTGGAGCCCAGGGGCAACTAATGAAAAACTGTTTTTT. It is translated as CASSWSPGATNEKLFF. The J gene is TRBJ1-4, the V gene TRBV6-1, with TRBD1 as a possible D gene (6 bases). Trimming cost V 6 bases and J 0 bases, with 14 bases left between them. The CDR3 covers 16 residues. The germline V gene has CDR1 MNHNS and CDR2 SASEGT.

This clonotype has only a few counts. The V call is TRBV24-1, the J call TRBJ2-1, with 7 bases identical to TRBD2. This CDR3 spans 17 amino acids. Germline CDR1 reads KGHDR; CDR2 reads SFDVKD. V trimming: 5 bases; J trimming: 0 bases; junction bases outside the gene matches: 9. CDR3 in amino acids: CATSVQSGISSYNEQFF. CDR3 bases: TGTGCCACCAGTGTACAAAGCGGGATAAGCTCCTACAATGAGCAGTTCTTC.

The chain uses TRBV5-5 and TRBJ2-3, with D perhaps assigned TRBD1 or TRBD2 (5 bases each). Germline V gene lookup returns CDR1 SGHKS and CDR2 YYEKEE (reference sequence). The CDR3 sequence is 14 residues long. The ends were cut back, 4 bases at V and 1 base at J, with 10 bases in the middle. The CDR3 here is CASSPGPGTDTQYF. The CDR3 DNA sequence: TGTGCCAGCAGCCCGGGACCCGGCACAGATACGCAGTATTTT.

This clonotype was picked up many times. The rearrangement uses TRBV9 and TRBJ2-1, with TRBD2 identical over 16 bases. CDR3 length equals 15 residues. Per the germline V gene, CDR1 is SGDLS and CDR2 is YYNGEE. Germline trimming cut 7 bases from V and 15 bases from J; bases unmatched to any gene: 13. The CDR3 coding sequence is TGTGCCAGCTCCCTGTACGGGACTAGCGGGAGGGCCCTGTTCTTC. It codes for CASSLYGTSGRALFF.

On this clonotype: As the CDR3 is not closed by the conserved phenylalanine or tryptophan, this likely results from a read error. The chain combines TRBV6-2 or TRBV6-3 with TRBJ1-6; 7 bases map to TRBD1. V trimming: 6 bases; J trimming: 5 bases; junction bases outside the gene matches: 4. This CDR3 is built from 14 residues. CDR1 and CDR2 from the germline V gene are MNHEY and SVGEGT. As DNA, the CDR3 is TGTGCCAGCAGACCAGGGGGGGATAATTCACCCCTCCACTGT. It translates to CASRPGGDNSPLHC.

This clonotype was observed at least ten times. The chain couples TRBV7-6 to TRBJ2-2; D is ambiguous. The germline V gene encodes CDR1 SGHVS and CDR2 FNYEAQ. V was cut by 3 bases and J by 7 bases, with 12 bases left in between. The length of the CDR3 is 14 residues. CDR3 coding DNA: TGTGCCAGCAGCTTGCCACACCCATACGGGGAGCTGTTTTTT. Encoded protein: CASSLPHPYGELFF.

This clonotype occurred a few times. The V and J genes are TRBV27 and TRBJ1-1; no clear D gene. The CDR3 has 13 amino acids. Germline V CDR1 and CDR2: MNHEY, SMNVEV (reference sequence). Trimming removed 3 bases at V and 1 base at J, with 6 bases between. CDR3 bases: TGTGCCAGCAGTTTGTGGGGGAACACTGAAGCTTTCTTT. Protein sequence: CASSLWGNTEAFF.

In nucleotides, the CDR3 is TGTGCCAGCAGCGTAGCGGGGCGACCGCAACACGGCGAGCAGTTCTTC. As protein: CASSVAGRPQHGEQFF. This chain links TRBV9 with TRBJ2-1; D is possibly TRBD1 or TRBD2 (5 bases each). Trimming removed 0 bases from V and 10 bases from J, with 20 bases in between. CDR1 and CDR2 from the germline V gene are SGDLS and YYNGEE. This CDR3 has 16 residues.

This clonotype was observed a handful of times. CDR3: CASSSFQGGNQPQHF. The CDR3 coding sequence is TGTGCCAGCAGCTCGTTCCAGGGAGGGAATCAGCCCCAGCATTTT. The gene calls are TRBV7-2 and TRBJ1-5, with D maybe TRBD1 (5 bases). CDR1 SGHTA and CDR2 FQGNSA come from the germline V gene. The CDR3 is 15 amino acids. Trimming pared 4 bases from V and 4 bases from J, leaving 14 bases between.

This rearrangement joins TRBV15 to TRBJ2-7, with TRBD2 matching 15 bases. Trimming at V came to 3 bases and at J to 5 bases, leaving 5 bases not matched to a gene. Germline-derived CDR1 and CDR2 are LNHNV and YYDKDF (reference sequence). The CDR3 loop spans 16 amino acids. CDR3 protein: CATSSGLAGGPDEQYF. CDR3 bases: TGTGCCACCAGCAGTGGACTAGCGGGAGGGCCTGACGAGCAGTACTTC.